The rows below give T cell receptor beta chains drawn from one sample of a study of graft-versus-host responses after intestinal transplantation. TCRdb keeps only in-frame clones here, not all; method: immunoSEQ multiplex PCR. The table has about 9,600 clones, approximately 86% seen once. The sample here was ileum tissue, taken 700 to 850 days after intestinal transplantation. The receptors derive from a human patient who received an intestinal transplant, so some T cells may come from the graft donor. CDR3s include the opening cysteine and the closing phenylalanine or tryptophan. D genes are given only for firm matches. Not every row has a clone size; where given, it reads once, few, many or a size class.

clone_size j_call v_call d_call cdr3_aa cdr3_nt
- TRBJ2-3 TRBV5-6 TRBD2 CASSFFTGSGADTQYF TGTGCCAGCAGCTTTTTTACAGGTAGCGGGGCAGATACGCAGTATTTT
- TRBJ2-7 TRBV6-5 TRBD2 CASSLTSSNEQYF TGTGCCAGCAGTCTGACTAGCTCGAACGAGCAGTACTTC
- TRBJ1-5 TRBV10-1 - CASSESKISRNQPQHF TGCGCCAGCAGTGAGTCTAAGATATCTCGCAATCAGCCCCAGCATTTT
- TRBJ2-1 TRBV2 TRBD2 CASSGLTTSSEQFF TGTGCCAGCAGTGGACTTACGACTAGCAGTGAGCAGTTCTTC
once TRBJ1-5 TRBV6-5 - CASSYKEENQPQHF TGTGCCAGCAGTTATAAGGAGGAAAATCAGCCCCAGCATTTT
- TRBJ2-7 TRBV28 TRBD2 CASSLTLAGGQSYEQYF TGTGCCAGCAGTTTAACCCTGGCGGGAGGGCAATCCTACGAGCAGTACTTC
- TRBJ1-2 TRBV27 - CASSFYDGYGYTF TGTGCCAGCAGTTTTTACGATGGCTATGGCTACACCTTC
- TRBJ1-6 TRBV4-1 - CASSQLLLVYNSPLHF TGCGCCAGCAGCCAGCTCCTGTTAGTTTATAATTCACCCCTCCACTTT
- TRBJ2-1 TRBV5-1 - CASSLGTGSYYNEQFF TGCGCCAGCAGCTTGGGCACAGGGTCCTATTACAATGAGCAGTTCTTC
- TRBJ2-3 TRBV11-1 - CASSLVRGARDTQYF TGTGCCAGCAGCTTAGTGAGGGGGGCGCGAGATACGCAGTATTTT
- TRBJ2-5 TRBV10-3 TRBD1 CAIRGTGETQYF TGTGCCATCAGGGGGACAGGGGAGACCCAGTACTTC
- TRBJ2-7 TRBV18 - CASSPLPVLNKGGQYF TGTGCCAGCTCACCCCTCCCGGTGCTCAACAAGGGGGGGCAGTACTTC
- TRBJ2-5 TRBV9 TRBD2 CASSVGVSGKETQYF TGTGCCAGCAGCGTAGGGGTTAGCGGGAAAGAGACCCAGTACTTC
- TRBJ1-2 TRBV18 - CASSEREGYGYTF TGTGCCAGCTCAGAACGGGAGGGCTATGGCTACACCTTC
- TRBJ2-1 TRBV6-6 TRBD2 CASSSGTREIF TGTGCCAGCAGCTCCGGGACTAGGGAGATCTTC
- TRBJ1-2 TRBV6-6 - CASSYSGTLRGGYTF TGTGCCAGCAGTTACTCTGGGACCCTGAGGGGTGGCTACACCTTC
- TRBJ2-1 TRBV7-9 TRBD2 CASSPGTSGTAGEQFF TGTGCCAGCAGCCCAGGGACTAGCGGGACCGCGGGTGAGCAGTTCTTC
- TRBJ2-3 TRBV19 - CASSIGGSLTDTQYF TGTGCCAGTAGTATAGGAGGCAGCCTCACAGATACGCAGTATTTT
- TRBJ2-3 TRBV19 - CASSMGPSTDTQYF TGTGCCAGTTCCATGGGACCGAGCACAGATACGCAGTATTTT
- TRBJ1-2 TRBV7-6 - CASSAGVTANYGYTF TGTGCCAGCAGCGCCGGGGTGACAGCTAACTATGGCTACACCTTC
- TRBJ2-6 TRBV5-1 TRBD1 CASTSGGTGANVLTF TGCGCCAGCACCTCAGGGGGCACTGGGGCCAACGTCCTGACTTTC
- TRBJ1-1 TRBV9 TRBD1 CASSAPSRTGTLNTEAFF TGTGCCAGCAGCGCACCTTCCCGGACAGGCACCTTGAACACTGAAGCTTTCTTT
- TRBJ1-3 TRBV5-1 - CASSGGATGNTIYF TGCGCCAGCAGTGGAGGGGCAACTGGAAACACCATATATTTT
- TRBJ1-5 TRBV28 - CASSPWGERDQPQHF TGTGCCAGCAGTCCTTGGGGGGAGCGGGATCAGCCCCAGCATTTT
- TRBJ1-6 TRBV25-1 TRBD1 CASSGEQGNSPLHF TGTGCCAGCAGTGGTGAACAGGGGAATTCACCCCTCCACTTT
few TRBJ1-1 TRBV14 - CASSLSLDTEAFF TGTGCCAGCAGCCTCTCCCTAGACACTGAAGCTTTCTTT
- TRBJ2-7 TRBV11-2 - CASSLDRQPTYEQYF TGTGCCAGCAGCTTAGATCGACAGCCCACCTACGAGCAGTACTTC
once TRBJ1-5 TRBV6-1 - CASSEALGVSYQPQHF TGTGCCAGCAGTGAAGCCCTGGGGGTTTCCTATCAGCCCCAGCATTTT
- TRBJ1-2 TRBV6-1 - CASSEATTAANYGYTF TGTGCCAGCAGTGAAGCGACGACAGCTGCTAACTATGGCTACACCTTC
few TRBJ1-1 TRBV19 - CASSMRRTEAFF TGTGCCAGTAGTATGAGGAGGACTGAAGCTTTCTTT
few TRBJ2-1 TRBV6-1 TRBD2 CASSPSGSSYNEQFF TGTGCCAGCAGTCCTAGCGGGAGCTCCTACAATGAGCAGTTCTTC
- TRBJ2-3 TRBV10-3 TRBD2 CAITGRGGRDTQYF TGTGCCATCACCGGGCGCGGGGGGCGAGATACGCAGTATTTT
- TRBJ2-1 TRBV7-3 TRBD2 CASSLGNGRYNEQFF TGTGCCAGCAGCTTGGGAAACGGGAGGTACAATGAGCAGTTCTTC
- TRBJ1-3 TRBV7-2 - CASSHRASGNTIYF TGTGCCAGCAGTCACAGGGCTTCGGGAAACACCATATATTTT
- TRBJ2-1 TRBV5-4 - CASSPHGTPTPYNEQFF TGTGCCAGCAGCCCACACGGGACTCCAACACCTTACAATGAGCAGTTCTTC
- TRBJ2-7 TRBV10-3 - CAISESTQGTREQYF TGTGCCATCAGTGAGTCGACTCAGGGAACGCGTGAGCAGTACTTC
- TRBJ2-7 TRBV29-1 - CSVKNSWSSGHEQYF TGCAGCGTTAAAAATAGTTGGTCTTCTGGCCACGAGCAGTACTTC
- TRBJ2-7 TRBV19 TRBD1 CASSIGQGEFSYEQYF TGTGCCAGTAGTATTGGACAGGGAGAATTCTCCTACGAGCAGTACTTC
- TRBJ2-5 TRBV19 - CASSISGTAQETQYF TGTGCCAGTAGTATATCTGGGACGGCCCAAGAGACCCAGTACTTC
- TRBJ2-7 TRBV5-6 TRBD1 CASSPGQGPYEQYF TGTGCCAGCAGCCCGGGACAGGGACCCTACGAGCAGTACTTC
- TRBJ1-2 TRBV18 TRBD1 CASSTTGGGYTF TGTGCCAGCTCAACGACAGGGGGCGGCTACACCTTC
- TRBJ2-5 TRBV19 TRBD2 CASRELAGGTETQYF TGTGCCAGTAGAGAACTAGCGGGTGGGACGGAGACCCAGTACTTC
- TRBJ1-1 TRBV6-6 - CASSPHSGAEAFF TGTGCCAGCAGTCCCCACAGTGGGGCCGAAGCTTTCTTT
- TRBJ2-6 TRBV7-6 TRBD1 CASSLGTGGAGANVLTF TGTGCCAGCAGCTTGGGGACAGGGGGCGCTGGGGCCAACGTCCTGACTTTC
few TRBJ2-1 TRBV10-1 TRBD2 CASSDSGTYNEQFF TGCGCCAGCAGTGATAGCGGGACCTACAATGAGCAGTTCTTC
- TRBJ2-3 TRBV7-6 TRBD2 CASSSGLAETSTDTQYF TGTGCCAGCAGCTCGGGACTAGCGGAGACTAGCACAGATACGCAGTATTTT
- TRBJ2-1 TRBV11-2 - CASSSSGTSHNEQFF TGTGCCAGCAGCTCCTCCGGGACCTCGCACAATGAGCAGTTCTTC
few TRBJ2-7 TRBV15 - CATSRDAGAQYEQYF TGTGCCACCAGCAGAGATGCGGGGGCGCAATACGAGCAGTACTTC
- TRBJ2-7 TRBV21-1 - CASSTSTQRESIYEQYF TGTGCCAGCAGCACAAGCACTCAGCGGGAGAGTATATACGAGCAGTACTTC
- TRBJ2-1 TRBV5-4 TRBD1 CASSSPRTGFNEQFF TGTGCCAGCAGCTCACCCCGGACAGGATTCAATGAGCAGTTCTTC
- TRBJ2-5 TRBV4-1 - CASSPVPVALGTQYF TGCGCCAGCAGCCCCGTCCCAGTCGCCCTGGGGACCCAGTACTTC